The 24 T cell receptor beta chains below all came from one sample that was sequenced in a study of T cell responses to AZD1222 COVID-19 vaccine. Clones were read by immunoSEQ multiplex PCR, and TCRdb kept only the in-frame ones, dropping some. The sample lists 95,000 to 130,000 clones, around 88% seen once, with just over 9.5% in the top ten. The sample consisted of peripheral blood, taken on day 0 of AZD1222 vaccination. These receptors originate from an adult in good health.

The chain couples TRBV7-3 to TRBJ1-1; D remains unclear. Germline V CDR1 and CDR2: SGHTA, FQGTGA. This CDR3 spans 14 amino acids. The V end lost 2 bases, the J end lost 4 bases, and 11 bases lay between the germline ends. CDR3 DNA: TGTGCCAGCAGCTTAGAGGGTCGTCGCACTGAAGCTTTCTTT. It yields the protein CASSLEGRRTEAFF.

This chain connects TRBV7-9 to TRBJ1-1, with a possible D match to TRBD1 (5 bases). V lost 5 bases to trimming and J lost 2 bases, with 12 bases between them. Per germline, CDR1 SEHNR and CDR2 FQNEAQ (reference sequence). The CDR3 totals 14 residues. CDR3 DNA: TGTGCCAGCAGCGGGGCGACACCCAACACTGAAGCTTTCTTT. This gives the protein CASSGATPNTEAFF.

V gene TRBV7-9 combines with J gene TRBJ1-1, with D perhaps matching TRBD1 (5 bases). Trimming took 4 bases from V and 4 from J, leaving 13 bases between them. The CDR3 is 14 residues long. The germline V gene has CDR1 SEHNR and CDR2 FQNEAQ (reference sequence). The CDR3 reads CASSWDFVGTEAFF. The CDR3 DNA sequence: TGTGCCAGCAGCTGGGACTTCGTGGGCACTGAAGCTTTCTTT.

V and J are TRBV7-3 and TRBJ1-1, with a tentative D call TRBD1 (6 bases). The CDR3 runs 14 residues. The V end was cut by 0 bases, the J end by 1 base, with 6 bases between. Per the germline V gene, CDR1 is SGHTA and CDR2 is FQGTGA. In DNA form, the CDR3 reads TGTGCCAGCAGCTTAACGGGGGCGAACACTGAAGCTTTCTTT. Translation: CASSLTGANTEAFF.

The J gene is TRBJ2-1, the V gene TRBV19, with 10 bases lining up with TRBD2. The CDR3 covers 14 residues. V lost 7 bases, J lost 7 bases, and 7 bases stayed unmatched. Germline CDR1 LNHDA, CDR2 SQIVND (reference sequence). The CDR3 sequence is CASTKREGRNEQFF. CDR3 nucleotide sequence: TGTGCCAGTACAAAGCGGGAGGGTCGAAATGAGCAGTTCTTC.

This chain uses TRBV7-3 with TRBJ2-3; 8 bases agree with TRBD1. J lost 0 bases, V lost 5 bases, and 4 bases had no gene match. The germline CDR1 and CDR2 sequences are SGHTA and FQGTGA. This CDR3 is 15 amino acids long. The CDR3 region is CASSQGAFSTDTQYF. CDR3 nucleotides: TGTGCCAGCAGCCAGGGGGCCTTCAGCACAGATACGCAGTATTTT.

The sample holds one count of this clone. The rearrangement joins TRBV4-2 to TRBJ1-2; 7 nucleotides match TRBD1. From germline, CDR1 is LGHNA and CDR2 YNFKEQ. Unmatched junction bases numbered 10, after V lost 4 bases and J lost 8 bases. There are 14 residues in the CDR3. For the CDR3, the DNA is TGTGCCAGCAGCCGTACAGGGACAGTCGGCGGCTACACCTTC. As protein: CASSRTGTVGGYTF.

This chain connects TRBV2 to TRBJ2-7; D not certain. V was pared by 3 bases and J by 0 bases, with 12 bases between. CDR1 SNHLY and CDR2 FYNNEI come from the germline V gene. The CDR3 loop spans 15 amino acids. CDR3 nucleotide sequence: TGTGCCAGCAGTGACGTTTGGAATTCCTCCTACGAGCAGTACTTC. It encodes CASSDVWNSSYEQYF. Supplemented by reference TRBV2 and TRBJ2-7, the full variable domain reads EPEVTQTPSHQVTQMGQEVILRCVPISNHLYFYWYRQILGQKVEFLVSFYNNEISEKSEIFDDQFSVERPDGSNFTLKIRSTKLEDSAMYFCASSDVWNSSYEQYFGPGTRLTVT.

The rearrangement uses TRBV20-1 and TRBJ2-1; D gene ambiguous. V lost 0 bases and J 9 bases, leaving 3 bases between the germline ends. The CDR3 has 10 amino acids. Germline V gives CDR1 DFQATT, CDR2 SNEGSKA (reference sequence). CDR3 DNA sequence: TGCAGTGCTAGAGATCGTGAGCAGTTCTTC. Protein: CSARDREQFF.

The chain joins TRBV11-3 to TRBJ1-5; a weak D match, TRBD1 (6 bases). The CDR3 loop spans 19 amino acids. V dropped 5 bases and J dropped 0 bases, with 23 bases sitting between them. CDR1 and CDR2 (germline): SGHNT, YENEEA. The DNA of the CDR3 is TGTGCCAGCAGCCCTGTTGGGGGCATCGGGGAATATAGCAATCAGCCCCAGCATTTT. Amino acids: CASSPVGGIGEYSNQPQHF.

This chain connects TRBV5-6 to TRBJ1-4; D might be TRBD1 (5 bases). The CDR3 runs 15 residues. Trimming removed 3 bases from V and 0 bases from J, with 9 bases in between. The V gene's germline CDR1 is SGHDT and CDR2 YYEEEE. Here the CDR3 DNA reads TGTGCCAGCAGCTCTGACAGCTCAACTAATGAAAAACTGTTTTTT. Residues: CASSSDSSTNEKLFF.

The chain employs TRBV2 and TRBJ1-1, with unresolved D. This CDR3 comprises 14 residues. Germline CDR1 reads SNHLY; CDR2 reads FYNNEI. The V and J ends lost 7 bases and 4 bases respectively, with 16 bases between them. As DNA, the CDR3 is TGTGCCAGCAAGCGGAGCGACCGGGGCACTGAAGCTTTCTTT. Its protein product is CASKRSDRGTEAFF.

This chain connects TRBV28 to TRBJ1-6, with D possibly TRBD1 on 5 matching bases. Germline CDR1 reads MDHEN; CDR2 reads SYDVKM. V lost 3 bases and J lost 6, with 15 bases in between. This CDR3 region has 16 residues. CDR3 loop: CASSFQDRGFNSPLHF. CDR3 DNA sequence: TGTGCCAGCAGTTTTCAGGATCGGGGGTTTAATTCACCCCTCCACTTT.

The chain has TRBV7-3 and TRBJ1-2, with no clear D. The V gene lost 1 base and the J gene lost 12 bases, with 15 bases spanning the gap. The CDR3 loop spans 13 amino acids. Germline CDR1 is SGHTA and CDR2 is FQGTGA. The CDR3 sequence is CASSLNLFQEHTF. CDR3 nucleotides: TGTGCCAGCAGCTTAAATCTTTTTCAGGAGCACACCTTC. The full variable domain, its missing parts supplied by reference TRBV7-3 and TRBJ1-2, is GAGVSQTPSNKVTEKGKYVELRCDPISGHTALYWYRQSLGQGPEFLIYFQGTGAADDSGLPNDRFFAVRPEGSVSTLKIQRTERGDSAVYLCASSLNLFQEHTFGSGTRLTVV.

The rearrangement joins TRBV7-9 to TRBJ1-1; no firm D call. Germline-derived CDR1 and CDR2 are SEHNR and FQNEAQ (reference sequence). The CDR3 sequence is 16 residues long. V was trimmed by 5 bases and J by 0 bases, leaving 16 bases between them. CDR3 residues: CASSPRISGLNTEAFF. The CDR3 coding sequence is TGTGCCAGCAGCCCACGAATCTCGGGTCTGAACACTGAAGCTTTCTTT. Based on the CDR3 plus reference TRBV7-9 and TRBJ1-1, the full variable domain is DTGVSQNPRHKITKRGQNVTFRCDPISEHNRLYWYRQTLGQGPEFLTYFQNEAQLEKSRLLSDRFSAERPKGSFSTLEIQRTEQGDSAMYLCASSPRISGLNTEAFFGQGTRLTVV.

This chain joins TRBV9 and TRBJ2-1; 8 bases align to TRBD2. With V trimmed by 5 bases and J by 5 bases, 6 bases remained unmatched. The CDR3 has 14 amino acids. The germline V gene has CDR1 SGDLS and CDR2 YYNGEE. The CDR3 bases are TGTGCCAGCAGACCCGGGGGGGAGGACAATGAGCAGTTCTTC. Protein sequence: CASRPGGEDNEQFF.

This rearrangement joins TRBV11-1 to TRBJ1-1, with a weak D call TRBD1 (5 bases). The V end lost 8 bases, the J end lost 3 bases, and 10 bases lay between the germline ends. The germline gives CDR1 SGHAT, CDR2 FQDESV (reference sequence). The CDR3 runs to 12 residues. The CDR3 nucleotides read TGTGCCAGCCAGGGAGACGACACTGAAGCTTTCTTT. It specifies CASQGDDTEAFF. The complete variable domain, with remaining parts taken from reference TRBV11-1 and TRBJ1-1, reads EAEVAQSPRYKITEKSQAVAFWCDPISGHATLYWYRQILGQGPELLVQFQDESVVDDSQLPKDRFSAERLKGVDSTLKIQPAELGDSAMYLCASQGDDTEAFFGQGTRLTVV.

The J gene is TRBJ1-1, the V gene TRBV9; the D gene is possibly TRBD1 (6 bases). CDR1 SGDLS and CDR2 YYNGEE come from the germline V gene. This CDR3 contains 16 residues. V was trimmed by 4 bases and J by 1 base, leaving 17 bases between them. The CDR3: CASSIGWGAKNTEAFF. The CDR3, as DNA: TGTGCCAGCAGCATAGGTTGGGGGGCCAAGAACACTGAAGCTTTCTTT.

V gene TRBV12-3 or TRBV12-4 combines with J gene TRBJ2-3; no clear D. This CDR3 is 13 amino acids long. With 6 bases removed from V and 3 bases from J, the gap between germline ends came to 10 bases. The CDR3 DNA reads TGTGCCAGCAGCCCCCGACCAACAGATACGCAGTATTTT. Residues: CASSPRPTDTQYF.

The table lists this clone with a few counts. The chain combines TRBV5-4 with TRBJ1-1, with D unclear. CDR3 length: 15 amino acids. Germline CDR1 SGHNT, CDR2 YYREEE (reference sequence). The V and J ends lost 4 bases and 0 bases respectively, with 13 bases between them. CDR3 sequence reads: CASSPRREMNTEAFF. The CDR3 DNA follows: TGTGCCAGCAGCCCGCGCCGGGAAATGAACACTGAAGCTTTCTTT. Using reference TRBV5-4 and TRBJ1-1 for the parts outside the CDR3, the full variable domain is ETGVTQSPTHLIKTRGQQVTLRCSSQSGHNTVSWYQQALGQGPQFIFQYYREEENGRGNFPPRFSGLQFPNYSSELNVNALELDDSALYLCASSPRREMNTEAFFGQGTRLTVV.

CDR3 nucleotide sequence: TGTGCCAGCAGTGTAAACGGTCTAGCGGTTTACGAGCAGTACTTC. Translated: CASSVNGLAVYEQYF. This rearrangement joins TRBV2 to TRBJ2-7; 7 positions agree with TRBD2. V lost 4 bases to trimming and J lost 4 bases; unmatched junction nucleotides: 10. The CDR3 has 15 residues. Germline values: CDR1 SNHLY, CDR2 FYNNEI.

J is TRBJ2-1 and V is TRBV19, with 13 bases that match TRBD2. J gave up 4 bases and V 5 bases, and 11 bases lay outside the gene matches. Looked up from germline, CDR1 is LNHDA and CDR2 is SQIVND (reference sequence). This CDR3 is 18 amino acids long. The CDR3 DNA follows: TGTGCCAGTAGTCCCACCGGGACTAGCGGGGCCTTTTACAATGAGCAGTTCTTC. This gives the protein CASSPTGTSGAFYNEQFF.

V is TRBV15 and J is TRBJ2-2, with D tentatively TRBD1 (5 bases). The CDR3 contains 14 residues. Looked up from germline, CDR1 is LNHNV and CDR2 is YYDKDF (reference sequence). The V end was cut by 1 base, the J end by 6 bases, with 9 bases between. CDR3: CATSRGRGAGELFF. The CDR3, as DNA: TGTGCCACCAGCAGAGGAAGGGGCGCCGGGGAGCTGTTTTTT.

This chain links TRBV3-1 (or the pseudogene TRBV3-2) with TRBJ1-2, with D uncertain. Trimming removed 0 bases from V and 2 bases from J, with 7 bases in between. Germline CDR1 reads LGHDT; CDR2 reads YNNKEL (reference sequence). The CDR3 has 14 amino acids. The CDR3 loop is CASSQEYGNYGYTF. CDR3 coding DNA: TGTGCCAGCAGCCAAGAATACGGGAACTATGGCTACACCTTC.